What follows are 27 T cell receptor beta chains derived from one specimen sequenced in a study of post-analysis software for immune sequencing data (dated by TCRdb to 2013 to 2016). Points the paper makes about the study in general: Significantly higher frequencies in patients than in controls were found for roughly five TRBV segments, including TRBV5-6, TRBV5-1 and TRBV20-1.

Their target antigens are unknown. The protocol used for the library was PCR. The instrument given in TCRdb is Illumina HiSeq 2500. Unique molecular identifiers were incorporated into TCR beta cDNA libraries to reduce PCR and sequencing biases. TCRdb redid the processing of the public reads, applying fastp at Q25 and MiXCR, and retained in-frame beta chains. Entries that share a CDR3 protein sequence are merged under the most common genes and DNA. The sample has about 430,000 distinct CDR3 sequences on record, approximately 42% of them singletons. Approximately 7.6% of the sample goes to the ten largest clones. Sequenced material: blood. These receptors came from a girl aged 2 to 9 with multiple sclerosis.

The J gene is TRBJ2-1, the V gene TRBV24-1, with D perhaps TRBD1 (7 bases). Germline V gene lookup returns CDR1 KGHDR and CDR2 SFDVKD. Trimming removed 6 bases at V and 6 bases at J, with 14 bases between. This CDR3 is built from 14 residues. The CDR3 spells CATSMAGGGNEQFF. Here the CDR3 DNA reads TGTGCCACCAGTATGGCAGGGGGAGGCAATGAGCAGTTCTTC.

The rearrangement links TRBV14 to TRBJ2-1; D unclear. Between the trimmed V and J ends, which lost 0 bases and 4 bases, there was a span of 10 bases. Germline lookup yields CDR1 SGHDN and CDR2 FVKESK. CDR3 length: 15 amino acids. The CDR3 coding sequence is TGTGCCAGCAGCCAAGATATGCTGTCGTACAATGAGCAGTTCTTC. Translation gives CASSQDMLSYNEQFF.

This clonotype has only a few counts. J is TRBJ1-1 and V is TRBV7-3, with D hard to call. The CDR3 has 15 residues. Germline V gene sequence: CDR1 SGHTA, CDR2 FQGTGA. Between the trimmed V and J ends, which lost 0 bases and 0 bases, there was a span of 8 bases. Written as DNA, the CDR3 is TGTGCCAGCAGCTTAACGGGATCCTTGAACACTGAAGCTTTCTTT. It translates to CASSLTGSLNTEAFF.

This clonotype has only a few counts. CDR3 loop: CASSQEGVYYGYTF. The CDR3 DNA reads TGCGCCAGCAGCCAAGAAGGGGTCTACTATGGCTACACCTTC. The rearrangement joins TRBV4-3 to TRBJ1-2; D perhaps matches TRBD1 (5 bases). V was trimmed by 0 bases and J by 3 bases, leaving 8 bases between them. This CDR3 is 14 amino acids long. The germline V gene has CDR1 LGHNA and CDR2 YSLEER.

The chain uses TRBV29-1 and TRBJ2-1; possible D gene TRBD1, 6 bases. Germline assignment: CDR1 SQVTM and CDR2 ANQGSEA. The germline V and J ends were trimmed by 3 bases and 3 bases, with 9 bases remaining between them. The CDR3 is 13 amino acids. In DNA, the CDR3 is TGCAGCGTTGACAGGGGAGACTACAATGAGCAGTTCTTC. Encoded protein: CSVDRGDYNEQFF.

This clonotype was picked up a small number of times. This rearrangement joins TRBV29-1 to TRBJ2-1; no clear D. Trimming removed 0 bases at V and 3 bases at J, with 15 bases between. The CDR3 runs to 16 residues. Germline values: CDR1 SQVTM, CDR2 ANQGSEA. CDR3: CSVEDRWAELYNEQFF. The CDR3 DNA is TGCAGCGTTGAAGATCGCTGGGCCGAGCTCTACAATGAGCAGTTCTTC.

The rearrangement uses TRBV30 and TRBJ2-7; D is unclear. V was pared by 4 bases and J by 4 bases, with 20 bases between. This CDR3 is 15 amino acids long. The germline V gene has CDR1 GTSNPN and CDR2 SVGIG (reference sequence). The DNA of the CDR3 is TGTGCCTGGAACTTTGACCCGCCAAAAGCTTACGAGCAGTACTTC. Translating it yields CAWNFDPPKAYEQYF.

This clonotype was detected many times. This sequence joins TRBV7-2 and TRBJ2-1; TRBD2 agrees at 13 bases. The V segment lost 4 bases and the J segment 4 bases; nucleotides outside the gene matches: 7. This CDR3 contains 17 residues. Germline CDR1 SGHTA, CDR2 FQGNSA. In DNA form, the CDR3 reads TGTGCCAGCAGCTGGACTAGCGGGGGACAGGGGTACAATGAGCAGTTCTTC. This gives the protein CASSWTSGGQGYNEQFF.

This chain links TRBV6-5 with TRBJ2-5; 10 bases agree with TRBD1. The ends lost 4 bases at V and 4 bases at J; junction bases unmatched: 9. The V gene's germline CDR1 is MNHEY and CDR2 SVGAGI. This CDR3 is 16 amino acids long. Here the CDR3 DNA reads TGTGCCAGCAGTTCGACCGGGACAGGGGTCTCAGAGACCCAGTACTTC. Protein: CASSSTGTGVSETQYF.

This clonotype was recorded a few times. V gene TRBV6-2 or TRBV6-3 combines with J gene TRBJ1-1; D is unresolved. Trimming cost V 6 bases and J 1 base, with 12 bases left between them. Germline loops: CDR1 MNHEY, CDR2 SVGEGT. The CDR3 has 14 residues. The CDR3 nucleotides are TGTGCCAGCAGAGTCAATACAGAGAACACTGAAGCTTTCTTT. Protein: CASRVNTENTEAFF.

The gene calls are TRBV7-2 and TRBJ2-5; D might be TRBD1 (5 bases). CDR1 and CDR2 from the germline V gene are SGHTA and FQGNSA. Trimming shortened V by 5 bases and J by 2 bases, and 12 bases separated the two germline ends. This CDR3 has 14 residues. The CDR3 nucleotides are TGTGCCAGCAGCCCCGACAGATGGCAAGAGACCCAGTACTTC. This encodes CASSPDRWQETQYF.

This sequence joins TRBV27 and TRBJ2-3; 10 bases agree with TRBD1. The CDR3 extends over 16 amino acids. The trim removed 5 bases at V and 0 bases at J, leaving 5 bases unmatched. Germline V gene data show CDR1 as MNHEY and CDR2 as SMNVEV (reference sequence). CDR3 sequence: CASSRQGATSTDTQYF. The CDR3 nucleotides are TGTGCCAGCAGTCGACAGGGGGCGACTAGCACAGATACGCAGTATTTT.

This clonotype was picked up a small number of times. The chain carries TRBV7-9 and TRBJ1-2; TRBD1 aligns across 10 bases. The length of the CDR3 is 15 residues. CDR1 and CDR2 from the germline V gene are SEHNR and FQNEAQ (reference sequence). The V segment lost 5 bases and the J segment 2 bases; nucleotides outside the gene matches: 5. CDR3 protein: CASSHGTGDNYGYTF. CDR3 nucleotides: TGTGCCAGCAGCCATGGGACAGGGGACAACTATGGCTACACCTTC. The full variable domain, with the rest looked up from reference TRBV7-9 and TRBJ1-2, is DTGVSQNPRHKITKRGQNVTFRCDPISEHNRLYWYRQTLGQGPEFLTYFQNEAQLEKSRLLSDRFSAERPKGSFSTLEIQRTEQGDSAMYLCASSHGTGDNYGYTFGSGTRLTVV.

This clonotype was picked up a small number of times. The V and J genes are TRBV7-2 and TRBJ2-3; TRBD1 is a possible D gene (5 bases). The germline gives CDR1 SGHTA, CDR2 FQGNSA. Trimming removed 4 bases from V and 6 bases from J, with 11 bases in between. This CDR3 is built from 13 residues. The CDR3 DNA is TGTGCCAGCAGCTCGGTCCCAGGGGATACGCAGTATTTT. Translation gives CASSSVPGDTQYF.

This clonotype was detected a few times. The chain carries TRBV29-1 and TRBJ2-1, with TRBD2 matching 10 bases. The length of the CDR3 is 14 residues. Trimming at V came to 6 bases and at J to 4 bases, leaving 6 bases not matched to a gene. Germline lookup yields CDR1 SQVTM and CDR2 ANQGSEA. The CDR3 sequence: CSVGGLARYNEQFF. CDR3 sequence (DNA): TGCAGCGTGGGGGGACTAGCGCGGTACAATGAGCAGTTCTTC.

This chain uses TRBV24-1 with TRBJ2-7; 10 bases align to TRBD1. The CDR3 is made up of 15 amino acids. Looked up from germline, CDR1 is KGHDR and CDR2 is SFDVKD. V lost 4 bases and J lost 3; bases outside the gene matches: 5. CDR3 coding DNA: TGTGCCACCAGTGAGGCCGGGACAGGGGTCTACGAGCAGTACTTC. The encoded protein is CATSEAGTGVYEQYF.

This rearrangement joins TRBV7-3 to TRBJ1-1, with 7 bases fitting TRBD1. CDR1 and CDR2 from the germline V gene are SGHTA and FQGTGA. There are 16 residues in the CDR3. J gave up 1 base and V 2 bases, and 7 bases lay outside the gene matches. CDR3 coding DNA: TGTGCCAGCAGCTTATGGGGGGGACAGACGAACACTGAAGCTTTCTTT. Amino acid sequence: CASSLWGGQTNTEAFF.

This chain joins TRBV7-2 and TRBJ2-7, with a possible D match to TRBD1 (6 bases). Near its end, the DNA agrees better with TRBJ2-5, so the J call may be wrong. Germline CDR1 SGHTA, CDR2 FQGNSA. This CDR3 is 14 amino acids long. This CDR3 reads CASSEGQYQETQYF. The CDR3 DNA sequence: TGTGCCAGCAGCGAAGGACAGTACCAAGAGACCCAGTACTTC.

The CDR3 sequence is CSVGGDGYNEQFF. DNA for the CDR3: TGCAGCGTTGGGGGGGACGGCTACAATGAGCAGTTCTTC. The chain joins TRBV29-1 to TRBJ2-1; D might be TRBD2 (6 bases). V was trimmed by 4 bases and J by 3 bases, leaving 10 bases between them. This CDR3 is 13 amino acids long. Germline CDR1 reads SQVTM; CDR2 reads ANQGSEA.

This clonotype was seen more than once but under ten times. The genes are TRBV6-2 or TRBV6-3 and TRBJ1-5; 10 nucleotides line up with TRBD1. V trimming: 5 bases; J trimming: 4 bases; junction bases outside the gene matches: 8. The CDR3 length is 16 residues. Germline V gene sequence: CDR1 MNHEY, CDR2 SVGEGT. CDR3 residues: CASSRTGGYWNQPQHF. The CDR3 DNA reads TGTGCCAGCAGTAGGACAGGGGGATATTGGAATCAGCCCCAGCATTTT.

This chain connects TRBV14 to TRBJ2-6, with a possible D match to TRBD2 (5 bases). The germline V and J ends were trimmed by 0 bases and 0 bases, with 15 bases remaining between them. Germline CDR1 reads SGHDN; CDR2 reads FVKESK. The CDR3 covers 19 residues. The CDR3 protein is CASSQDTWTGNSGANVLTF. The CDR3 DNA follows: TGTGCCAGCAGCCAAGATACCTGGACGGGAAACTCTGGGGCCAACGTCCTGACTTTC.

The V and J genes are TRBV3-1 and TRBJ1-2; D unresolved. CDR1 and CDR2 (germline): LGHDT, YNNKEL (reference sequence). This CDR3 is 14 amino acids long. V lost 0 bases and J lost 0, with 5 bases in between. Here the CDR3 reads CASSQEGANYGYTF. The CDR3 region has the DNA TGTGCCAGCAGCCAAGAGGGAGCTAACTATGGCTACACCTTC.

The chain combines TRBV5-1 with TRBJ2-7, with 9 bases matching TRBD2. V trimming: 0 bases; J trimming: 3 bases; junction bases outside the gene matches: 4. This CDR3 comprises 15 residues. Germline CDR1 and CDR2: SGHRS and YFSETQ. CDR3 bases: TGCGCCAGCAGCTTGGAGGATAGCGGGGGCTACGAGCAGTACTTC. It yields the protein CASSLEDSGGYEQYF.

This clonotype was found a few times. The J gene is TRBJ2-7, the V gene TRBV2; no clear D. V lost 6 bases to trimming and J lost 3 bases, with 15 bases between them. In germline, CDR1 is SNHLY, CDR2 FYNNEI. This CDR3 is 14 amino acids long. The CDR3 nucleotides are TGTGCCAGCAGGTCTCGTAGTACGCGCTACGAGCAGTACTTC. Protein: CASRSRSTRYEQYF.

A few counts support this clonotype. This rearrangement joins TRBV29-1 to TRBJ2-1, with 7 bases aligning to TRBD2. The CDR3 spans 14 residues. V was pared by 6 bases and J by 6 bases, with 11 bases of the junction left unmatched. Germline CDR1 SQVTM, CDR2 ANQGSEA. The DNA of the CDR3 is TGCAGCGTGCAGGGCGGGACTACTCGCAATGAGCAGTTCTTC. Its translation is CSVQGGTTRNEQFF.

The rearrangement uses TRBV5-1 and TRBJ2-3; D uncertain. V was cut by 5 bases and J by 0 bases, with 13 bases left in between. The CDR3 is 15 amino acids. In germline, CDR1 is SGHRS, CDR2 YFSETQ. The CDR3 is CASRRGGMSTDTQYF. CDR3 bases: TGCGCCAGCAGGCGTGGTGGGATGAGCACAGATACGCAGTATTTT.

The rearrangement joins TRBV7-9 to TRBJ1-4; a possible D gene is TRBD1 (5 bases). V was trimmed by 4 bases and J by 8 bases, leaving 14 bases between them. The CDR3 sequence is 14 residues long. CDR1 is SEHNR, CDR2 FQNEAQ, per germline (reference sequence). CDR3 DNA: TGTGCCAGCAGCTCGGTCAGGGTGGGCGAAAAACTGTTTTTT. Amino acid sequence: CASSSVRVGEKLFF. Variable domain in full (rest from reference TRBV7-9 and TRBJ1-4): DTGVSQNPRHKITKRGQNVTFRCDPISEHNRLYWYRQTLGQGPEFLTYFQNEAQLEKSRLLSDRFSAERPKGSFSTLEIQRTEQGDSAMYLCASSSVRVGEKLFFGSGTQLSVL.